The rows below give T cell receptor beta chains drawn from one sample of a study of CD8+ T cells in alopecia areata. Profiled with immunoSEQ multiplex PCR; TCRdb holds only in-frame clones, not every one. Of 200,000 to 250,000 clones in the sample, 50% to 60% were seen once. Specimen: CD4+ T cells sorted from blood, collected at week 0. The receptors were sampled from a human donor with alopecia areata. Each CDR3 is given with its conserved first and last residue. The order of the fields is clone size, D gene, J gene, V gene, CDR3 protein. A D gene is named only where the DNA matches it firmly. Clone size is not always given. Where it is, it says once, few, many or a class for expanded clones.

>.|.|TRBJ1-6|TRBV27
CASSLEGSPLHF
>.|TRBD1|TRBJ2-3|TRBV7-2
CASRRRQGGDTQYF
>.|.|TRBJ2-7|TRBV7-6
CASSQSGQIEQYF
>.|TRBD1|TRBJ2-5|TRBV11-2
CASSDNYRRQGKGETQYF
>.|TRBD1|TRBJ1-1|TRBV5-4
CASSRQGDTEAFF
>.|.|TRBJ1-2|TRBV6-5
CASSYSSGLSNYGYTF
>.|TRBD2|TRBJ2-1|TRBV29-1
CSVEKGPVLAGPGEVFF
>.|.|TRBJ1-1|TRBV7-9
CASSLEHYRGEAFF
>.|.|TRBJ2-5|TRBV6-6
CASSLGETQYF
>.|TRBD1|TRBJ1-2|TRBV30
CAYSGQANYGYTF
>.|.|TRBJ2-1|TRBV5-1
CASSSVASSYNEQFF
>.|.|TRBJ2-5|TRBV5-1
CASSGTKPGLERETQYF
>.|TRBD1|TRBJ2-5|TRBV14
CASSPGQGRQYF
>.|.|TRBJ2-1|TRBV30
CACYPRATFDSYNEQFF
>.|.|TRBJ1-2|TRBV29-1
CSVGRGDYGYTF
>.|.|TRBJ2-1|TRBV6-5
CASSYSTSNNEQFF
>few|.|TRBJ1-2|TRBV27
CASSRKTGDLNYGYTF
>few|.|TRBJ1-3|TRBV6-6
CASGLYSGNTIYF
>.|TRBD1|TRBJ2-7|TRBV29-1
CSVDPGGEQYF
>few|.|TRBJ2-7|TRBV29-1
CSVVILGAGEQYF
>few|.|TRBJ2-7|TRBV11-2
CASSLIIRAQYF
>.|TRBD1|TRBJ2-1|TRBV7-2
CASTMDRPGVGEQFF
>once|TRBD2|TRBJ2-1|TRBV29-1
CSVEESVGGWYVYEQFF
>.|.|TRBJ2-3|TRBV29-1
CSVNLGDTQYF
>.|.|TRBJ2-1|TRBV5-4
CASSPPGNEQFF
>many|TRBD2|TRBJ2-2|TRBV5-1
CASSLERGPNTGELFF
>.|.|TRBJ2-2|TRBV14
CASRPRSANTGELFF
>.|TRBD1|TRBJ2-7|TRBV6-5
CASSHRDRASEQYF
>few|TRBD2|TRBJ2-1|TRBV7-9
CASSPGLVGEQFF
>.|.|TRBJ1-1|TRBV29-1
CSVVRVGRAYTEAFF
>.|TRBD2|TRBJ2-5|TRBV25-1
CASSRLASTVETQYF
>.|TRBD2|TRBJ2-3|TRBV30
CAWSLAGASADTQYF
>few|.|TRBJ2-5|TRBV5-1
CASSLGDTGETQYF
>.|TRBD2|TRBJ2-2|TRBV30
CAWSVLGRASNRELFF
>few|TRBD1|TRBJ2-4|TRBV6-5
CASRYRGDIQYF
>.|.|TRBJ2-2|TRBV7-2
CASSLTVTNTGELFF
>.|.|TRBJ1-1|TRBV30
CAWSGQINTEAFF
>.|TRBD1|TRBJ1-6|TRBV13
CASSYSGQGDNSPLHF
>.|TRBD1|TRBJ2-1|TRBV5-1
CASSLGTGNNEQFF
>.|.|TRBJ1-2|TRBV30
CAWSVSGGYTF
>few|TRBD1|TRBJ2-7|TRBV6-5
CASKEDRGRREQYF
>.|.|TRBJ1-3|TRBV30
CAWSINSGNTIYF
>.|.|TRBJ2-6|TRBV2
CASNLAQPGANVLTF
>.|.|TRBJ1-4|TRBV7-8
CASSLARTRILEKLFF
>.|TRBD1|TRBJ2-1|TRBV9
CASSVTTRTGINEQFF
>.|TRBD2|TRBJ2-7|TRBV27
CASSFERGFTYEQYF
>.|TRBD1|TRBJ2-7|TRBV6-5
CASSAPGTGAYEQYF
>.|.|TRBJ2-7|TRBV27
CASSLSRTWDGDYEQYF
>.|.|TRBJ2-3|TRBV5-6
CASSLASATDTQYF
>few|.|TRBJ1-5|TRBV29-1
CSVAGPYSNQPQHF
>.|.|TRBJ1-3|TRBV29-1
CSAASTGSGNTIYF
>few|.|TRBJ2-1|TRBV19
CASSGTVYSEQFF
>many|.|TRBJ2-5|TRBV6-5
CASSYRETQYF
>.|.|TRBJ2-7|TRBV5-1
CASSLVVGSSYEQYF
>.|.|TRBJ1-5|TRBV2
CASSLAASNQPQHF